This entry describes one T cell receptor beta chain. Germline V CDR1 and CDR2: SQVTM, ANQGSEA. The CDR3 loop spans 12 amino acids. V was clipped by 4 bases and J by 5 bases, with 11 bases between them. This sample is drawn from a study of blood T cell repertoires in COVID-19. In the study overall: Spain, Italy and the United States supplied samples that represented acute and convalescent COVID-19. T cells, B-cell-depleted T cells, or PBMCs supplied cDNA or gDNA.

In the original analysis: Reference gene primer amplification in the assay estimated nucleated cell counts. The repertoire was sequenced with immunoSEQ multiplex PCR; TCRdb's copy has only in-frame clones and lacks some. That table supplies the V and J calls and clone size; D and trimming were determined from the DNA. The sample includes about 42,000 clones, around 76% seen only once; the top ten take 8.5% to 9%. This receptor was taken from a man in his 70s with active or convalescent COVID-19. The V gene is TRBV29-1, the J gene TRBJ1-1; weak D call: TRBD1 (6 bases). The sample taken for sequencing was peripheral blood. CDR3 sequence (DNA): TGCAGCGTTGGCCTGACAGGTACTGAAGCTTTCTTT. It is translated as CSVGLTGTEAFF.